The rows below give T cell receptor beta chains drawn from one sample of a study of molecular identifiers for immune sequencing clone quantification. TCRdb reanalysed the PCR reads using MiXCR and keeps one entry per CDR3 protein. Among 70,000 to 90,000 distinct CDR3 sequences listed, roughly 23% were seen once. The sequenced sample consisted of naive CD8+ T cells from blood, with Jurkat cell RNA spiked in. The receptors were sampled from a human donor in good health. Some libraries in this study had Jurkat cell RNA spiked in. Each CDR3 is given with its conserved first and last residue. Fields, in order: clone size, V gene, D gene, J gene, CDR3 DNA, CDR3 protein. A D gene is named only where the DNA matches it firmly. Clone size is shown for a subset of rows, as once, few, many or a class of expanded clone.

many	TRBV4-1	-	TRBJ2-7	TGCGCCAGCAGCCAATTTACCGGGACCACTGAGTACGAGCAGTACTTC	CASSQFTGTTEYEQYF
many	TRBV11-2	-	TRBJ2-7	TGTGCCAGCAGCCCACCTAGCTCCTACGAGCAGTACTTC	CASSPPSSYEQYF
-	TRBV5-1	TRBD1	TRBJ2-7	TGCGCCAGCAGCGTGGGACAGGGGGCGAACTACGAGCAGTACTTC	CASSVGQGANYEQYF
many	TRBV10-3	TRBD1	TRBJ2-5	TGTGCCATCAGGACAGGGGAGGAGACCCAGTACTTC	CAIRTGEETQYF
-	TRBV10-2	TRBD2	TRBJ2-5	TGCGCCAGCAGGTCCGGGACTAGTCGTCGCCAAGAGACCCAGTACTTC	CASRSGTSRRQETQYF
-	TRBV7-9	TRBD1	TRBJ2-1	TGTGCCAGCAGCTCGGGACAGGGGGCTATGGGGCAGTTCTTC	CASSSGQGAMGQFF
-	TRBV30	TRBD2	TRBJ2-5	TGTGCCTGGAGTGTAGGTGCGGGAGCTTCCGAGATCCAGTACTTC	CAWSVGAGASEIQYF
-	TRBV7-3	-	TRBJ2-7	TGTGCCAGCAGCTTACCCTGGCAGGGTCGGCACGAGCAGTACTTC	CASSLPWQGRHEQYF
many	TRBV7-9	-	TRBJ1-1	TGTGCCAGCAGCATCCAACAAGGCTCACGGACTGAAGCTTTCTTT	CASSIQQGSRTEAFF
-	TRBV5-5	TRBD1	TRBJ1-4	TGTGCCAGCAGCCGGGACAGGTCGGATGAAAAACTGTTTTTT	CASSRDRSDEKLFF
few	TRBV9	-	TRBJ2-1	TGTGCCAGCAGCGTAGGCGGGGGCGAAAATGAGCAGTTCTTC	CASSVGGGENEQFF
many	TRBV7-6	-	TRBJ1-3	TGTGCCAGCAGCACCGGGGAGGTTGCTGGAAACACCATATATTTT	CASSTGEVAGNTIYF
-	TRBV4-3	-	TRBJ2-2	TGCGCCAGCAGCTATGCCGGGACGGAGAACACCGGGGAGCTGTTTTTT	CASSYAGTENTGELFF
many	TRBV7-3	TRBD2	TRBJ2-3	TGTGCCAGCAGCTTTTCAGCGGGAGGGGAAGGAGATACGCAGTATTTT	CASSFSAGGEGDTQYF
-	TRBV7-9	-	TRBJ2-7	TGTGCCAGCAGCTTACTATCTGCTAGCGACTACGAGCAGTACTTC	CASSLLSASDYEQYF
few	TRBV12-3/TRBV12-4	-	TRBJ2-1	TGTGCCAGCAGTTTAGGTCCCTGGGGTAGGGCTGAGCAGTTCTTC	CASSLGPWGRAEQFF
-	TRBV12-3/TRBV12-4	-	TRBJ2-5	TGTGCCAGCCTGGGAGGAAGCCAAGAGACCCAGTACTTC	CASLGGSQETQYF
-	TRBV20-1	-	TRBJ2-1	TGCAGTGCTAGGGAGGGGCGGGCGAGCTCCTACAATGAGCAGTTCTTC	CSAREGRASSYNEQFF
few	TRBV6-2/TRBV6-3	-	TRBJ2-1	TGTGCCAGCAGTTACTCGATGACTAGTCGGAATGAGCAGTTCTTC	CASSYSMTSRNEQFF
many	TRBV20-1	TRBD1	TRBJ2-2	TGCAGTGCTCCAATGGTGGGACAGCAGTACGGGGAGCTGTTTTTT	CSAPMVGQQYGELFF
-	TRBV5-4	TRBD2	TRBJ2-7	TGTGCCAGCAGCCCTGAAGCGGGAGAGTTGTACGAGCAGTACTTC	CASSPEAGELYEQYF
many	TRBV5-1	-	TRBJ2-7	TGCGCCAGCAGCTTGTCCGTTACCTACGAGCAGTACTTC	CASSLSVTYEQYF
-	TRBV19	TRBD2	TRBJ2-3	TGTGCCAGTAGTATGCTAGCGGGGGCCACAGATACGCAGTATTTT	CASSMLAGATDTQYF
many	TRBV7-9	-	TRBJ1-5	TGTGCCAGCAGCTTAGGCGCCCCTGACACAAATCAGCCCCAGCATTTT	CASSLGAPDTNQPQHF
-	TRBV4-1	TRBD2	TRBJ2-7	TGCGCCAGCAGCCAAGATCCGACTAGCGGGGACGAGCAGTACTTC	CASSQDPTSGDEQYF
-	TRBV28	-	TRBJ1-5	TGTGCCATCGGGGGAGTAACTAGCACAGATACGCAGCATTTT	CAIGGVTSTDTQHF
-	TRBV5-4	-	TRBJ2-7	TGTGCCAGCAGCCCCCCCGGGGCCACGGAGCAGTACTTC	CASSPPGATEQYF
-	TRBV6-2/TRBV6-3	-	TRBJ2-1	TGTGCCAGCAGTTACATTATGTGGGATGAGCAGTTCTTC	CASSYIMWDEQFF
-	TRBV11-2	-	TRBJ2-7	TGCGCCAGCAGTGGGGCAGACGCCTACGAGCAGTACTTC	CASSGADAYEQYF
many	TRBV27	-	TRBJ2-5	TGTGCCAGCAGCCCGATGCTCCAAGAGACCCAGTACTTC	CASSPMLQETQYF
many	TRBV2	TRBD1	TRBJ1-5	TGTGCCAGCAGTGTCGAGGGGGTTGACAGGGAGGGACATAGCAATCAGCCCCAGCATTTT	CASSVEGVDREGHSNQPQHF
few	TRBV24-1	-	TRBJ2-5	TGTGCCACCAGTGATGTGGTTCCGGAGACCCAGTACTTC	CATSDVVPETQYF
many	TRBV4-1	-	TRBJ2-7	TGCGCCAGCAGCCAAAGACCCGGGGAGGAGGACGAGCAGTACTTC	CASSQRPGEEDEQYF